Detailed here is one T cell receptor (beta chain). The entry originates in a study of OX40 agonist ivuxolimab in advanced cancers. Sequencing used immunoSEQ multiplex PCR; TCRdb keeps in-frame clones, though not all of them. This table holds some 74,000 clones, over 75% found once. Germline CDR1 SGHAT, CDR2 FQNNGV. This CDR3 contains 15 residues. Between the trimmed V and J ends, which lost 1 base and 1 base, there was a span of 11 bases. This chain connects TRBV11-2 to TRBJ2-7; D not resolved. The sequenced sample was CD4+ or CD8+ T cells sorted from blood, obtained in a trial of the OX40 agonist ivuxolimab. The receptor's source is an adult with an advanced solid tumor such as melanoma, head and neck, liver or kidney cancer. CDR3 nucleotide sequence: TGTGCCAGCAGCTTAGTGGGCAGATCTTCCTACGAGCAGTACTTC. It is translated as CASSLVGRSSYEQYF.